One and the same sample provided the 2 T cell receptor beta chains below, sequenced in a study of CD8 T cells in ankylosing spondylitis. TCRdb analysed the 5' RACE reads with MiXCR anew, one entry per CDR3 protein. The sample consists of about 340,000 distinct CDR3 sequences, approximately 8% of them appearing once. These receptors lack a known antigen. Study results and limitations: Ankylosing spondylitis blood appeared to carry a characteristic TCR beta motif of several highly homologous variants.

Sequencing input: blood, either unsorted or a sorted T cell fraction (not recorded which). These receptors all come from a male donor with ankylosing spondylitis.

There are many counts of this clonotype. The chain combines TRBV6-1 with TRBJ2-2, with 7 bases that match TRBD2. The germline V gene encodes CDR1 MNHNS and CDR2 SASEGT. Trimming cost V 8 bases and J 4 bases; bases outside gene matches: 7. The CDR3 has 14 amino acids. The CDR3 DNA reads TGTGCCAGCGTAAGATGGGGGGGCACCGGGGAGCTGTTTTTT. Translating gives CASVRWGGTGELFF.

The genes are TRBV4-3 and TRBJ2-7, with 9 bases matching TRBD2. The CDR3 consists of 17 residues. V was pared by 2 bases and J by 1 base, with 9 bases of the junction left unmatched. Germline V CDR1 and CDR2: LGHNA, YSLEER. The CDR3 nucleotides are TGCGCCAGCAGCCAATCTTATCCTAGCGGGGAATCCTACGAGCAGTACTTC. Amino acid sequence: CASSQSYPSGESYEQYF.